This TCR beta chain was recovered during a study of blood T cell repertoires in COVID-19. Study-level background: Samples came from the United States, Italy and Spain, spanning acute and convalescent COVID-19. PBMCs, B-cell-depleted T cells, or T cells were the source of the cDNA or gDNA that made up the material.

Germline CDR1 is MNHEY and CDR2 is SVGEGT. The CDR3 has 15 residues. V was pared by 5 bases and J by 7 bases, with 10 bases of the junction left unmatched. In the source study's methods: Amplification with reference gene primers provided the estimates of nucleated cell counts. Produced via immunoSEQ multiplex PCR; TCRdb's table is partial and in-frame only. That table is the source of V, J and clone size, and D and trimming were worked out from the DNA. The sample has more than 55,000 clones; roughly nine tenths are singletons. This chain joins TRBV6-2 or TRBV6-3 and TRBJ2-1, with 8 bases fitting TRBD2. Sequences were obtained from peripheral blood. This receptor was identified in a man aged 45-65 years with active COVID-19. Here the CDR3 reads CASSRRGAPYNEQFF. DNA of the CDR3: TGTGCCAGCAGTAGGCGGGGGGCCCCATATAATGAGCAGTTCTTC.